Presented here are 15 T cell receptor beta chains from one specimen sequenced in a study of shared clonotypes between healthy human individuals. Method: immunoSEQ multiplex PCR; TCRdb's copy keeps in-frame clones and lacks some. The sample contains about a million clones, over 60% of which appear only once. The specimen sequenced was memory CD4+ T cells sorted from blood. Subset denoted: CD45RA-negative fraction. The receptors stem from a young man in good health.

This clone was seen a few times. This sequence joins TRBV29-1 and TRBJ1-1; D gene uncertain. There are 12 residues in the CDR3. Trimming removed 7 bases from V and 4 bases from J, with 13 bases in between. Germline CDR1 reads SQVTM; CDR2 reads ANQGSEA. In DNA, the CDR3 is TGCAGCGGAGAGTCTAAGAGCACTGAAGCTTTCTTT. Translating it yields CSGESKSTEAFF.

Points on this clone: This sample includes further DNA sequences coding for the same CDR3. The chain couples TRBV6-6 to TRBJ1-1, with 11 bases fitting TRBD1. Germline CDR1 is MNHNY and CDR2 is SVGAGI (reference sequence). This CDR3 is built from 14 residues. J gave up 4 bases and V 2 bases, and 0 bases lay outside the gene matches. CDR3: CASSYGTGGTEAFF. As DNA, the CDR3 is TGTGCCAGCAGTTACGGGACAGGGGGCACTGAAGCTTTCTTT.

The rearrangement uses TRBV4-1 and TRBJ2-5, with 9 nucleotides matching TRBD2. The CDR3 is 14 amino acids. The germline CDR1 and CDR2 sequences are MGHRA and YSYEKL. The V gene end was trimmed by 3 bases and the J gene end by 1 base; junction bases not matched to a gene: 0. This CDR3 reads CASSQGLAQETQYF. The CDR3 nucleotides are TGCGCCAGCAGCCAGGGACTAGCCCAAGAGACCCAGTACTTC.

The chain combines TRBV6-1 with TRBJ1-1; perhaps TRBD1 as D (6 bases). The V gene's germline CDR1 is MNHNS and CDR2 SASEGT. CDR3 length: 14 residues. V lost 4 bases and J lost 1, with 10 bases in between. CDR3 loop: CASSVEGGNTEAFF. In DNA form, the CDR3 reads TGTGCCAGCAGTGTGGAGGGGGGGAACACTGAAGCTTTCTTT.

The gene calls are TRBV6-6 and TRBJ1-1; possibly TRBD1 for D (5 bases). The ends were cut back, 6 bases at V and 6 bases at J, with 11 bases in the middle. Germline V gives CDR1 MNHNY, CDR2 SVGAGI (reference sequence). The CDR3 spans 12 residues. CDR3 protein: CASSSDSPEAFF. The CDR3, as DNA: TGTGCCAGCAGCTCCGACAGTCCTGAAGCTTTCTTT.

DNA for the CDR3: TGTGCCAGCAGCGTATTTTCAGATACGCAGTATTTT. It encodes CASSVFSDTQYF. This rearrangement joins TRBV9 to TRBJ2-3; D not resolved. The CDR3 runs 12 residues. V shed 1 base and J shed 4 bases, with 4 bases lying between them. Germline CDR1 SGDLS, CDR2 YYNGEE.

The CDR3 here is CASSENPGWAQYF. The CDR3 DNA is TGTGCCAGCAGTGAAAACCCCGGCTGGGCCCAGTACTTC. The genes are TRBV2 and TRBJ2-5; no clear D. The CDR3 has 13 residues. The germline gives CDR1 SNHLY, CDR2 FYNNEI. V lost 2 bases and J lost 9, with 13 bases in between.

This chain joins TRBV10-1 and TRBJ2-1; D is possibly TRBD2 (6 bases). V was clipped by 11 bases and J by 5 bases, with 16 bases between them. CDR1 is WNHNN and CDR2 is SYGVQD in the germline V gene (reference sequence). The CDR3 length is 13 residues. CDR3 loop: CARNHLAHNEQFF. The CDR3 bases are TGCGCCCGGAACCATCTAGCGCACAATGAGCAGTTCTTC.

V and J are TRBV19 and TRBJ2-3; TRBD2 might be the D (5 bases). Germline V gene lookup returns CDR1 LNHDA and CDR2 SQIVND (reference sequence). The V end lost 3 bases, the J end lost 7 bases, and 8 bases lay between the germline ends. This CDR3 contains 12 residues. The CDR3 bases are TGTGCCAGTAGTATGGCGGGCTATACGCAGTATTTT. Its protein is CASSMAGYTQYF.

The V call is TRBV5-1, the J call TRBJ2-7; D is undetermined. The CDR3 runs to 14 residues. Germline V lookup: CDR1 SGHRS, CDR2 YFSETQ. Trimming removed 0 bases at V and 1 base at J, with 8 bases between. In DNA form, the CDR3 reads TGCGCCAGCAGCTTGGGACACGGATCCTACGAGCAGTACTTC. This translates into CASSLGHGSYEQYF.

A single count supports this clone. The chain has TRBV4-2 and TRBJ2-1, with 8 nucleotides matching TRBD1. The CDR3 is 15 amino acids. Unmatched junction bases numbered 5, after V lost 2 bases and J lost 5 bases. From germline, CDR1 is LGHNA and CDR2 YNFKEQ. As DNA, the CDR3 is TGTGCCAGCAGCCAAAAAAGGACAGGGAACAATGAGCAGTTCTTC. Translating gives CASSQKRTGNNEQFF.

V usage is TRBV18 and J usage is TRBJ1-1; perhaps TRBD1 as D (6 bases). Trimming removed 3 bases from V and 2 bases from J, with 10 bases in between. Per the germline V gene, CDR1 is KGHSH and CDR2 is LQKENI. The CDR3 spans 14 residues. In nucleotides, the CDR3 is TGTGCCAGCTCACCCCTGGACAGTAACACTGAAGCTTTCTTT. This sequence encodes CASSPLDSNTEAFF.

V is TRBV11-2 and J is TRBJ2-1, with D perhaps assigned TRBD1 or TRBD2 (5 bases each). This CDR3 spans 16 amino acids. Trimming removed 1 base from V and 8 bases from J, with 18 bases in between. From germline, CDR1 is SGHAT and CDR2 FQNNGV. Here the CDR3 DNA reads TGTGCCAGCAGCTTAGTGGGTGGGGCCGGGAACTATGAGCAGTTCTTC. Translation gives CASSLVGGAGNYEQFF. The full variable domain, completed using reference TRBV11-2 and TRBJ2-1, is EAGVAQSPRYKIIEKRQSVAFWCNPISGHATLYWYQQILGQGPKLLIQFQNNGVVDDSQLPKDRFSAERLKGVDSTLKIQPAKLEDSAVYLCASSLVGGAGNYEQFFGPGTRLTVL.

The V and J genes are TRBV6-6 and TRBJ1-1; TRBD1 aligns across 9 bases. V dropped 2 bases and J dropped 7; count of bases not matched to a gene: 2. Per the germline V gene, CDR1 is MNHNY and CDR2 is SVGAGI (reference sequence). CDR3 length: 13 amino acids. CDR3 residues: CASSYLDRGEAFF. DNA of the CDR3: TGTGCCAGCAGTTACCTGGACAGGGGTGAAGCTTTCTTT.

The gene calls are TRBV29-1 and TRBJ2-5; the D call may be TRBD1 or TRBD2 (6 bases each). V lost 4 bases to trimming and J lost 2 bases, with 14 bases between them. The germline V gene has CDR1 SQVTM and CDR2 ANQGSEA. This CDR3 has 14 residues. The CDR3 sequence is CSVGRGTGQETQYF. The CDR3 nucleotides are TGCAGCGTTGGGAGGGGGACCGGTCAAGAGACCCAGTACTTC. Filled out from reference TRBV29-1 and TRBJ2-5, the complete variable domain reads SAVISQKPSRDICQRGTSLTIQCQVDSQVTMMFWYRQQPGQSLTLIATANQGSEATYESGFVIDKFPISRPNLTFSTLTVSNMSPEDSSIYLCSVGRGTGQETQYFGPGTRLLVL.